The present T cell receptor (beta chain) was sequenced within a study of long-term antiretroviral therapy in people with HIV. It was in the United States that all participants with HIV were treated. The libraries were made with immunoSEQ v3.0 at survey level. What sequencing targeted per sample was 40,000-50,000 T-cell genomes. Assay used: immunoSEQ multiplex PCR; TCRdb lists only in-frame clones, some missing. The sample shows more than 20,000 clones, just under 85% of them seen only once. This CDR3 contains 18 residues. V was pared by 3 bases and J by 4 bases, with 13 bases of the junction left unmatched. The V gene's germline CDR1 is SGHVS and CDR2 FQNEAQ. Findings and limits, study-wide: When set beside controls, HIV repertoires had CDR3 length ranges that were narrower.

With respect to this clone: The antigen is not known.

The chain joins TRBV7-8 to TRBJ2-2; 8 bases line up with TRBD2. This sequence originates from a man younger than 35 with HIV. Sequencing was performed on unsorted PBMCs, taken 0.5 years after starting antiretroviral therapy. CDR3 DNA: TGTGCCAGCAGCTTCGCGTCTATCAGCGGGGGCCTCACCGGGGAGCTGTTTTTT. Its protein is CASSFASISGGLTGELFF. Drawing the rest from reference TRBV7-8 and TRBJ2-2, the complete variable domain is GAGVSQSPRYKVAKRGQDVALRCDPISGHVSLFWYQQALGQGPEFLTYFQNEAQLDKSGLPSDRFFAERPEGSVSTLKIQRTQQEDSAVYLCASSFASISGGLTGELFFGEGSRLTVL.